This TCR beta chain was captured by sequencing in a study of technical replicates of blood from a few donors. The V gene's germline CDR1 is SGHRS and CDR2 YFSETQ. The CDR3 runs to 21 residues. Trimming took 0 bases from V and 4 from J; bases not matched to a gene: 15. The repertoire was sequenced with immunoSEQ multiplex PCR; TCRdb's copy has only in-frame clones and lacks some. The profile shows 60,000 to 85,000 clones, more than 85% of them singletons. The genes are TRBV5-1 and TRBJ2-1; 14 bases align to TRBD2. The receptor was derived from a human donor in good health. Material: T cells isolated from PBMCs. CDR3 in amino acids: CASSLASGLAGVPVFYNEQFF. The CDR3 nucleotides are TGCGCCAGCAGCTTGGCTTCGGGACTAGCGGGAGTACCCGTATTTTACAATGAGCAGTTCTTC.